The 22 T cell receptor beta chains below were found in one sample sequenced in a study of blood T cell repertoires in COVID-19. Sequenced by immunoSEQ multiplex PCR; TCRdb stores in-frame clones only, minus some. The sample holds around 120,000 clones, about two thirds seen once. Material for sequencing was peripheral blood. The receptors derive from a human donor with acute or convalescent COVID-19. The donor label of this sample is uncertain.

The genes are TRBV27 and TRBJ2-6; a possible D gene is TRBD1 (6 bases). CDR1 MNHEY and CDR2 SMNVEV come from the germline V gene (reference sequence). With 3 bases removed from V and 0 bases from J, the gap between germline ends came to 9 bases. The CDR3 runs to 16 residues. The CDR3 region has the DNA TGTGCCAGCAGTTTCCAGGGGCGCTCTGGGGCCAACGTCCTGACTTTC. Encoded protein: CASSFQGRSGANVLTF.

This clone was picked up a small number of times. The genes are TRBV12-3 or TRBV12-4 and TRBJ2-3; the D is unclear. V was cut by 4 bases and J by 8 bases, with 7 bases left in between. The CDR3 sequence is 11 residues long. CDR3: CASSWARTQYF. CDR3 DNA sequence: TGTGCCAGCAGTTGGGCGCGTACGCAGTATTTT.

The rearrangement joins TRBV4-1 to TRBJ2-3; D might be TRBD1 (5 bases). Deletions cut 4 bases from V and 4 bases from J, with 12 bases between. The germline CDR1 and CDR2 sequences are MGHRA and YSYEKL. There are 14 residues in the CDR3. The CDR3 is CASSPQGWSDTQYF. In DNA, the CDR3 is TGCGCCAGCAGCCCCCAGGGATGGTCAGATACGCAGTATTTT.

CDR3: CASSDSGGGLVQYF. The DNA of the CDR3 is TGTGCCAGCAGTGATTCGGGTGGGGGGTTGGTCCAGTACTTC. The V gene is TRBV2, the J gene TRBJ2-5; tentatively, D is TRBD2 (6 bases). The germline V gene has CDR1 SNHLY and CDR2 FYNNEI. V was pared by 3 bases and J by 10 bases, with 18 bases between. The CDR3 contains 14 residues. Full variable domain (remainder filled in from reference TRBV2 and TRBJ2-5): EPEVTQTPSHQVTQMGQEVILRCVPISNHLYFYWYRQILGQKVEFLVSFYNNEISEKSEIFDDQFSVERPDGSNFTLKIRSTKLEDSAMYFCASSDSGGGLVQYFGPGTRLLVL.

This clone was found many times. V and J are TRBV11-2 and TRBJ1-1; D might be TRBD1 (5 bases). The ends were cut back, 1 base at V and 5 bases at J, with 11 bases in the middle. The CDR3 extends over 14 amino acids. Germline CDR1 SGHAT, CDR2 FQNNGV. CDR3 coding DNA: TGTGCCAGCAGCTTAGTCGCGGGGCTAACTGAAGCTTTCTTT. Encoded protein: CASSLVAGLTEAFF.

The V call is TRBV6-5, the J call TRBJ1-5; a weak D match, TRBD1 (5 bases). V shed 6 bases and J shed 3 bases, with 9 bases lying between them. Germline V CDR1 and CDR2: MNHEY, SVGAGI. CDR3 length equals 13 residues. For the CDR3, the DNA is TGTGCCAGCAGCGGGGGATCCAATCAGCCCCAGCATTTT. As protein: CASSGGSNQPQHF.

The chain uses TRBV5-6 and TRBJ2-5; 9 bases are a match to TRBD1. The CDR3 loop spans 15 amino acids. The germline V gene has CDR1 SGHDT and CDR2 YYEEEE. The ends lost 4 bases at V and 2 bases at J; junction bases unmatched: 6. DNA for the CDR3: TGTGCCAGCAGCGCGCCGGACAGGGGACAAGAGACCCAGTACTTC. It is translated as CASSAPDRGQETQYF.

This clone was found once. The chain combines TRBV4-1 with TRBJ1-3; D unresolved. With 0 bases removed from V and 0 bases from J, the gap between germline ends came to 12 bases. This CDR3 is built from 17 residues. CDR1 and CDR2 from the germline V gene are MGHRA and YSYEKL. DNA for the CDR3: TGCGCCAGCAGCCAAGATCTAATCCGGAGCTCTGGAAACACCATATATTTT. It specifies CASSQDLIRSSGNTIYF.

This clone appeared many times. The CDR3 DNA is TGTGCCAGCAGTCCTACAGGGGGCTGGTATGGCTACACCTTC. Protein sequence: CASSPTGGWYGYTF. The chain combines TRBV6-5 with TRBJ1-2, with 9 bases that match TRBD1. Germline V gene data show CDR1 as MNHEY and CDR2 as SVGAGI. With 5 bases clipped from V and 5 bases from J, the junction kept 6 bases outside the gene matches. CDR3 length: 14 amino acids.

The chain recombines TRBV12-3 or TRBV12-4 with TRBJ1-2; TRBD1 aligns across 8 bases. J was trimmed by 3 bases and V by 4 bases; bases with no gene match: 1. The CDR3 is 13 residues long. DNA of the CDR3: TGTGCCAGCAGTTCACAGGGGGACTATGGCTACACCTTC. It is translated as CASSSQGDYGYTF.

The chain combines TRBV24-1 with TRBJ1-5; 8 bases are a match to TRBD1. The ends lost 5 bases at V and 6 bases at J; junction bases unmatched: 11. Germline lookup yields CDR1 KGHDR and CDR2 SFDVKD. This CDR3 has 16 amino acids. The CDR3 DNA reads as TGTGCCACCAGTGCTGCGACAGGGGAAAGGGGTCAGCCCCAGCATTTT. It codes for CATSAATGERGQPQHF.

The V gene is TRBV21-1, the J gene TRBJ2-3; TRBD2, the table's D call, lacks a check against the DNA. TRBV21-1 is marked as a pseudogene. This CDR3 comprises 13 residues. The CDR3 DNA sequence: TGTGCCAGCAGCAAAGCGGGACTAGGTGCGCAGTATTTT. It specifies CASSKAGLGAQYF.

The rearrangement uses TRBV5-1 and TRBJ2-3, with 12 bases matching TRBD2. The CDR3 has 17 residues. With V trimmed by 0 bases and J by 3 bases, 5 bases remained unmatched. Germline-derived CDR1 and CDR2 are SGHRS and YFSETQ. CDR3 amino acids: CASSLGLAGAGTDTQYF. The CDR3, as DNA: TGCGCCAGCAGCTTGGGACTAGCGGGGGCGGGGACAGATACGCAGTATTTT.

This rearrangement joins TRBV2 to TRBJ1-4, with D maybe TRBD1 (6 bases). Trimming pared 7 bases from V and 6 bases from J, leaving 15 bases between. Germline-derived CDR1 and CDR2 are SNHLY and FYNNEI. This CDR3 comprises 14 residues. The CDR3: CASTRAPGDEKLFF. DNA of the CDR3: TGTGCCAGCACCAGGGCGCCAGGGGATGAAAAACTGTTTTTT.

This clone was counted between two and nine times. The V gene is TRBV19, the J gene TRBJ1-6; D is unresolved. V lost 4 bases to trimming and J lost 0 bases, with 10 bases between them. Germline V lookup: CDR1 LNHDA, CDR2 SQIVND (reference sequence). The CDR3 has 16 amino acids. The CDR3 loop is CASSNGDNSYNSPLHF. The CDR3, as DNA: TGTGCCAGTAGTAACGGGGATAACTCCTATAATTCACCCCTCCACTTT.

Worth noting for this clone: A junction end diverges from the germline sequence, so it may reflect a read error. The CDR3 bases are TGCGCCAGCACCTTGGGGGGGGGCCAGGAGACCCAGTACTTC. It specifies CASTLGGGQETQYF. The chain couples TRBV5-1 to TRBJ2-5, with D maybe TRBD2 (7 bases). CDR1 SGHRS and CDR2 YFSETQ come from the germline V gene. The CDR3 is 14 amino acids.

This rearrangement joins TRBV4-2 to TRBJ2-5, with D possibly matching TRBD2 (6 bases). Germline V gene sequence: CDR1 LGHNA, CDR2 YNFKEQ. Trimming stripped 4 bases from V and 2 bases from J, with 8 bases between. This CDR3 region has 13 residues. The CDR3 nucleotides are TGTGCCAGCAGCCCCGGGGGACAAGAGACCCAGTACTTC. Translated, it gives CASSPGGQETQYF.

The chain is built from TRBV3-1 (or the pseudogene TRBV3-2) and TRBJ1-2; D is unclear. V lost 0 bases to trimming and J lost 9 bases, with 11 bases between them. The CDR3 sequence is 13 residues long. Germline lookup yields CDR1 LGHDT and CDR2 YNNKEL (reference sequence). As DNA, the CDR3 is TGTGCCAGCAGCCAAGAAGGCCGACAACGCTACACCTTC. Residues: CASSQEGRQRYTF.

As for this clone: Just one base apart from a much larger clone, this may be a read error. The same CDR3 is also encoded by other DNA sequences in this sample. The chain uses TRBV11-2 and TRBJ1-1; D not certain. The CDR3 loop spans 15 amino acids. Germline CDR1 is SGHAT and CDR2 is FQNNGV. Trimming removed 1 base from V and 3 bases from J, with 12 bases in between. For the CDR3, the DNA is TGTGCCAGCAGCTTAGTAAGAGTGAGGGACACTGAAGCTTTCTTT. As protein: CASSLVRVRDTEAFF. The full variable domain, in which reference TRBV11-2 and TRBJ1-1 provide the parts outside the CDR3, is EAGVAQSPRYKIIEKRQSVAFWCNPISGHATLYWYQQILGQGPKLLIQFQNNGVVDDSQLPKDRFSAERLKGVDSTLKIQPAKLEDSAVYLCASSLVRVRDTEAFFGQGTRLTVV.

The chain is built from TRBV27 and TRBJ2-1, with 8 nucleotides matching TRBD2. CDR3 length equals 13 residues. Unmatched junction bases numbered 6, after V lost 5 bases and J lost 9 bases. Germline CDR1 is MNHEY and CDR2 is SMNVEV (reference sequence). The CDR3 coding sequence is TGTGCCAGCAGTCAGTACAGCGGGGGTGAGCAGTTCTTC. It yields the protein CASSQYSGGEQFF.

This rearrangement joins TRBV7-8 to TRBJ2-1; D may match TRBD1 or TRBD2 (6 bases each). Trimming took 8 bases from V and 5 from J, leaving 13 bases between them. Germline V gene data show CDR1 as SGHVS and CDR2 as FQNEAQ. This CDR3 spans 13 amino acids. CDR3 amino acids: CASGRGPNNEQFF. The CDR3 nucleotides are TGTGCCAGCGGCCGGGGGCCAAACAATGAGCAGTTCTTC.

This clone has only one observation. The chain combines TRBV28 with TRBJ2-7, with TRBD2 as a possible D gene (6 bases). This CDR3 spans 16 amino acids. The germline V gene has CDR1 MDHEN and CDR2 SYDVKM. V was trimmed by 7 bases and J by 4 bases, leaving 23 bases between them. The chain's CDR3 is CASNSKRVSQGYEQYF. DNA for the CDR3: TGTGCCAGCAACTCTAAGCGGGTATCCCAGGGATACGAGCAGTACTTC. Together with reference TRBV28 and TRBJ2-7, the CDR3 gives the full variable domain: DVKVTQSSRYLVKRTGEKVFLECVQDMDHENMFWYRQDPGLGLRLIYFSYDVKMKEKGDIPEGYSVSREKKERFSLILESASTNQTSMYLCASNSKRVSQGYEQYFGPGTRLTVT.